This TCR beta chain was recovered during a study of cytomegalovirus exposure and HLA in healthy donors. On the study more broadly: Out of 180 million or so T cells, an earlier analysis found 117 million unique TCR beta sequences in total. Study-wide results and caveats: Most sequenced TCRs were rare (though some public TCRs occurred in many donors).

The PCR used 60 Vbeta and 13 Jbeta primers. Clones were read by immunoSEQ multiplex PCR, and TCRdb kept only the in-frame ones, dropping some. The sample yields roughly 120,000 clones, around 77% seen once. This CDR3 spans 16 amino acids. Germline CDR1 is SGHVS and CDR2 is FQNEAQ. Trimming took 3 bases from V and 3 from J, leaving 14 bases between them. A few counts support this clone. Its antigen remains unidentified. This chain links TRBV7-8 with TRBJ1-4; tentatively, D is TRBD1 (6 bases). The sequence was obtained from a woman in her thirties or forties in good health and CMV-seropositive. The sample taken for sequencing was PBMCs. The CDR3 region is CASSLRMDRSNEKLFF. The CDR3 DNA sequence: TGTGCCAGCAGCTTGAGGATGGACAGATCTAATGAAAAACTGTTTTTT.